The 7 T cell receptor beta chains listed next were all sequenced from one sample in a study of T cells after yellow fever vaccination. MiXCR, applied by TCRdb to the 5' RACE reads, yields one record per CDR3 protein. The data show around 30,000 distinct CDR3 sequences, roughly a tenth seen once. Source: PBMCs, either bulk or a sorted T-cell subset (CD4+, CD8+, memory, or dextramer-sorted; not recorded which), taken roughly 14 days after the first yellow fever vaccination. These receptors came from a man younger than 35 who received the YFV17D yellow fever vaccine.

This clonotype was seen many times. The chain combines TRBV12-3 or TRBV12-4 with TRBJ1-6; D unclear. The CDR3 loop spans 16 amino acids. The V end lost 7 bases, the J end lost 5 bases, and 18 bases lay between the germline ends. For the CDR3, the DNA is TGTGCCAGCACTCCCGCTTTGGGCAGTAATAATTCACCCCTCCACTTT. Its translation is CASTPALGSNNSPLHF.

This clonotype was counted many times. J is TRBJ2-3 and V is TRBV4-2; the match to TRBD2 covers 7 bases. This CDR3 spans 17 amino acids. Germline CDR1 and CDR2: LGHNA and YNFKEQ. Trimming cost V 0 bases and J 7 bases; bases outside gene matches: 13. The CDR3 coding sequence is TGTGCCAGCAGCCAAGATGGGCCTAGCGGATTCACTAATACGCAGTATTTT. It codes for CASSQDGPSGFTNTQYF.

The V and J genes are TRBV9 and TRBJ2-5, with D tentatively TRBD1 or TRBD2 (6 bases each). The CDR3 contains 15 residues. Per germline, CDR1 SGDLS and CDR2 YYNGEE. Trimming removed 3 bases from V and 8 bases from J, with 20 bases in between. CDR3 bases: TGTGCCAGCAGCGAAACCGTGACGGAGGGGGATACCCAGTACTTC. Its protein product is CASSETVTEGDTQYF.

This clonotype was seen at least ten times. V gene TRBV7-9 combines with J gene TRBJ1-6; D remains unclear. Germline-derived CDR1 and CDR2 are SEHNR and FQNEAQ (reference sequence). Trimming removed 2 bases at V and 6 bases at J, with 14 bases between. There are 16 residues in the CDR3. CDR3 nucleotide sequence: TGTGCCAGCAGCTTAATGTCTCGGAAAAGTAATTCACCCCTCCACTTT. This codes for CASSLMSRKSNSPLHF.

This clonotype was counted many times. The V call is TRBV5-1, the J call TRBJ2-2; D remains ambiguous. CDR1 and CDR2 (germline): SGHRS, YFSETQ. CDR3 size: 15 residues. The V gene lost 4 bases and the J gene lost 1 base, with 11 bases spanning the gap. The CDR3 loop is CASSAGFLNTGELFF. The CDR3 DNA reads TGCGCCAGCAGCGCAGGATTTTTGAACACCGGGGAGCTGTTTTTT.

This clonotype was recorded at least ten times. This rearrangement joins TRBV30 to TRBJ1-1; D is perhaps TRBD1 (5 bases). V was clipped by 2 bases and J by 0 bases, with 10 bases between them. The CDR3 loop spans 14 amino acids. Germline V gene lookup returns CDR1 GTSNPN and CDR2 SVGIG (reference sequence). This CDR3 reads CAWSRDVMNTEAFF. CDR3 coding DNA: TGTGCCTGGAGTAGGGACGTCATGAACACTGAAGCTTTCTTT.

This clonotype was seen many times. The chain employs TRBV29-1 and TRBJ2-4; unclear D gene. V lost 3 bases and J 1 base, leaving 7 bases between the germline ends. The germline CDR1 and CDR2 sequences are SQVTM and ANQGSEA. The CDR3 extends over 13 amino acids. This CDR3 reads CSVELQAKNIQYF. The CDR3 bases are TGCAGCGTTGAGTTACAGGCCAAAAACATTCAGTACTTC.